Following are 20 T cell receptor beta chains from one sample sequenced in a study of fetal regulatory T cell absence and autoimmunity. TCRdb keeps only in-frame clones here, not all; method: immunoSEQ multiplex PCR. The sample includes approximately 46,000 clones, about 79% of them seen just once. The sequenced sample was cord blood. The origin of the receptors is a newborn boy with IPEX syndrome.

This clone was seen only a few times. The genes are TRBV6-6 and TRBJ2-2; 9 bases align to TRBD2. Germline values: CDR1 MNHNY, CDR2 SVGAGI (reference sequence). After removal of 2 bases from V and 3 bases from J, the junction contained 4 bases not matched to a gene. The length of the CDR3 is 16 residues. CDR3 loop: CASSYLAGRYTGELFF. The CDR3 DNA reads as TGTGCCAGCAGTTACCTAGCGGGAAGGTACACCGGGGAGCTGTTTTTT.

This clone was counted only a few times. This chain links TRBV5-1 with TRBJ2-2; a weak D match, TRBD2 (6 bases). Germline values: CDR1 SGHRS, CDR2 YFSETQ. This CDR3 spans 15 amino acids. V lost 0 bases and J lost 1, with 7 bases in between. CDR3: CASSLGSGNTGELFF. The CDR3 coding sequence is TGCGCCAGCAGCTTGGGTAGCGGGAACACCGGGGAGCTGTTTTTT.

The V and J genes are TRBV18 and TRBJ1-2; the D gene is possibly TRBD1 (5 bases). The CDR3 contains 13 residues. The V gene's germline CDR1 is KGHSH and CDR2 LQKENI. The germline V and J ends were trimmed by 0 bases and 8 bases, with 10 bases remaining between them. In DNA, the CDR3 is TGTGCCAGCTCACCACCGGCTGGGGACGGCTACACCTTC. Protein product: CASSPPAGDGYTF. Together with reference TRBV18 and TRBJ1-2, the CDR3 gives the full variable domain: NAGVMQNPRHLVRRRGQEARLRCSPMKGHSHVYWYRQLPEEGLKFMVYLQKENIIDESGMPKERFSAEFPKEGPSILRIQQVVRGDSAAYFCASSPPAGDGYTFGSGTRLTVV.

The rearrangement uses TRBV21-1 and TRBJ1-2; the table's D call, TRBD1, has no DNA check behind it. TRBV21-1 is tagged as a pseudogene. CDR3 size: 14 residues. This CDR3 is CASSKRTGVYGYTF. Here the CDR3 DNA reads TGTGCCAGCAGCAAGAGAACAGGGGTCTATGGCTACACCTTC.

The V and J genes are TRBV14 and TRBJ1-2; no firm D call. CDR1 and CDR2 from the germline V gene are SGHDN and FVKESK. This CDR3 has 13 amino acids. The V end lost 0 bases, the J end lost 8 bases, and 10 bases lay between the germline ends. CDR3: CASSQDMRVGYTF. DNA of the CDR3: TGTGCCAGCAGCCAAGATATGAGGGTCGGCTACACCTTC.

The chain couples TRBV5-4 to TRBJ2-3; the D is unclear. V lost 0 bases to trimming and J lost 6 bases, with 17 bases between them. Germline V gene data show CDR1 as SGHNT and CDR2 as YYREEE (reference sequence). This CDR3 comprises 16 residues. The CDR3, as DNA: TGTGCCAGCAGCTTGGCGCGTGGGCCTATTTGGGATACGCAGTATTTT. Amino acids: CASSLARGPIWDTQYF.

The genes are TRBV29-1 and TRBJ2-7; D remains ambiguous. V was cut by 2 bases and J by 5 bases, with 16 bases left in between. CDR3 length equals 14 residues. CDR1 SQVTM and CDR2 ANQGSEA come from the germline V gene. The CDR3 reads CSVERKVFLHEQYF. CDR3 nucleotide sequence: TGCAGCGTTGAAAGGAAGGTTTTCCTTCACGAGCAGTACTTC.

A single count supports this clone. The chain combines TRBV9 with TRBJ1-3; a weak D match, TRBD1 (5 bases). V lost 3 bases and J 0 bases, leaving 10 bases between the germline ends. CDR1 and CDR2 (germline): SGDLS, YYNGEE. This CDR3 is 15 amino acids long. The CDR3 loop is CASSATDYSGNTIYF. DNA for the CDR3: TGTGCCAGCAGCGCGACAGACTACTCTGGAAACACCATATATTTT.

V and J are TRBV5-6 and TRBJ2-3; 7 bases match TRBD2. This CDR3 region has 15 residues. V was pared by 4 bases and J by 0 bases, with 5 bases of the junction left unmatched. The germline V gene has CDR1 SGHDT and CDR2 YYEEEE. The CDR3 loop is CASSIAGQSTDTQYF. The CDR3 region has the DNA TGTGCCAGCAGCATAGCGGGCCAGAGCACAGATACGCAGTATTTT.

The chain joins TRBV10-3 to TRBJ2-7, with TRBD1 matching 11 bases. The CDR3 length is 13 residues. The V gene's germline CDR1 is ENHRY and CDR2 SYGVKD. The ends lost 3 bases at V and 6 bases at J; junction bases unmatched: 1. CDR3 amino acids: CAISEGQGAEQYF. In DNA form, the CDR3 reads TGTGCCATCAGTGAAGGACAGGGGGCCGAGCAGTACTTC.

The chain employs TRBV7-2 and TRBJ1-2, with 10 positions matching TRBD1. The CDR3 consists of 15 residues. Germline loops: CDR1 SGHTA, CDR2 FQGNSA. The V gene end was trimmed by 2 bases and the J gene end by 4 bases; junction bases not matched to a gene: 4. The CDR3 DNA sequence: TGTGCCAGCAGCTTACGGGACAGGGGAAGCTATGGCTACACCTTC. The encoded protein is CASSLRDRGSYGYTF.

The chain combines TRBV30 with TRBJ1-3, with TRBD1 matching 10 bases. Per the germline V gene, CDR1 is GTSNPN and CDR2 is SVGIG (reference sequence). Trimming took 0 bases from V and 0 from J; bases not matched to a gene: 8. CDR3 length equals 18 residues. The DNA for the CDR3 is TGTGCCTGGAGTGTACGCGGGACAGGGGTACTCTCTGGAAACACCATATATTTT. Its translation is CAWSVRGTGVLSGNTIYF.

The V gene is TRBV12-1, the J gene TRBJ2-5; the tabulated D call, TRBD1, remains unverified against the DNA. TRBV12-1 is annotated as a pseudogene. This CDR3 region has 15 residues. The CDR3 spells CASSLQGLHDGTQYF. CDR3 nucleotide sequence: TGTGCCAGCAGCCTACAGGGTTTACACGATGGGACCCAGTACTTC.

The chain has TRBV7-2 and TRBJ2-7, with D tentatively TRBD2 (5 bases). V dropped 1 base and J dropped 0 bases, with 10 bases sitting between them. Germline CDR1 SGHTA, CDR2 FQGNSA. This CDR3 spans 15 amino acids. The CDR3 is CASSLVRAGSYEQYF. The CDR3 DNA reads TGTGCCAGCAGCTTAGTTAGGGCGGGCTCCTACGAGCAGTACTTC.

V is TRBV5-4 and J is TRBJ2-1; weak D call: TRBD2 (6 bases). The CDR3 is 17 amino acids. Germline V gives CDR1 SGHNT, CDR2 YYREEE (reference sequence). Deletions cut 0 bases from V and 0 bases from J, with 13 bases between. The CDR3 is CASSLAGTSSSYNEQFF. The CDR3, as DNA: TGTGCCAGCAGCTTGGCCGGGACTTCGAGCTCCTACAATGAGCAGTTCTTC.

The chain uses TRBV5-6 and TRBJ1-1; 8 bases map to TRBD1. The CDR3 runs to 14 residues. The V gene end was trimmed by 0 bases and the J gene end by 4 bases; junction bases not matched to a gene: 2. The germline gives CDR1 SGHDT, CDR2 YYEEEE. CDR3 region: CASSLVTGGTEAFF. In nucleotides, the CDR3 is TGTGCCAGCAGCTTGGTTACAGGGGGCACTGAAGCTTTCTTT.

The chain is built from TRBV6-5 and TRBJ1-1; D is ambiguous. Between the trimmed V and J ends, which lost 7 bases and 4 bases, there was a span of 13 bases. The CDR3 extends over 13 amino acids. In germline, CDR1 is MNHEY, CDR2 SVGAGI. The CDR3 bases are TGTGCCAGCACCCCTGACACAGTCACTGAAGCTTTCTTT. Amino acid sequence: CASTPDTVTEAFF.

The chain links TRBV10-3 to TRBJ1-1, with 8 bases fitting TRBD1. Germline V CDR1 and CDR2: ENHRY, SYGVKD. The CDR3 runs to 15 residues. The V and J ends lost 2 bases and 4 bases, in that order; junction bases with no gene match: 6. The DNA of the CDR3 is TGTGCCATCAGTGAGAGGTCAGGGGGCACCACTGAAGCTTTCTTT. Translated: CAISERSGGTTEAFF.

The chain uses TRBV27 and TRBJ2-7; D is undetermined. Trimming left V 3 bases short and J 4 bases short, with 16 bases between. Per the germline V gene, CDR1 is MNHEY and CDR2 is SMNVEV (reference sequence). The CDR3 sequence is 15 residues long. The CDR3 here is CASSFRVEFWYEQYF. DNA for the CDR3: TGTGCCAGCAGTTTCAGAGTAGAATTTTGGTACGAGCAGTACTTC.

The V call is TRBV5-1, the J call TRBJ2-3; D might be TRBD1 or TRBD2, each matching 6 bases. The V end was cut by 3 bases, the J end by 2 bases, with 16 bases between. The CDR3 has 16 residues. Per germline, CDR1 SGHRS and CDR2 YFSETQ. The CDR3 coding sequence is TGCGCCAGCAGCTCCAGAGGGGGAGGCCCCACAGATACGCAGTATTTT. Its translation: CASSSRGGGPTDTQYF. Full variable domain (outside the CDR3, taken from reference TRBV5-1 and TRBJ2-3): KAGVTQTPRYLIKTRGQQVTLSCSPISGHRSVSWYQQTPGQGLQFLFEYFSETQRNKGNFPGRFSGRQFSNSRSEMNVSTLELGDSALYLCASSSRGGGPTDTQYFGPGTRLTVL.